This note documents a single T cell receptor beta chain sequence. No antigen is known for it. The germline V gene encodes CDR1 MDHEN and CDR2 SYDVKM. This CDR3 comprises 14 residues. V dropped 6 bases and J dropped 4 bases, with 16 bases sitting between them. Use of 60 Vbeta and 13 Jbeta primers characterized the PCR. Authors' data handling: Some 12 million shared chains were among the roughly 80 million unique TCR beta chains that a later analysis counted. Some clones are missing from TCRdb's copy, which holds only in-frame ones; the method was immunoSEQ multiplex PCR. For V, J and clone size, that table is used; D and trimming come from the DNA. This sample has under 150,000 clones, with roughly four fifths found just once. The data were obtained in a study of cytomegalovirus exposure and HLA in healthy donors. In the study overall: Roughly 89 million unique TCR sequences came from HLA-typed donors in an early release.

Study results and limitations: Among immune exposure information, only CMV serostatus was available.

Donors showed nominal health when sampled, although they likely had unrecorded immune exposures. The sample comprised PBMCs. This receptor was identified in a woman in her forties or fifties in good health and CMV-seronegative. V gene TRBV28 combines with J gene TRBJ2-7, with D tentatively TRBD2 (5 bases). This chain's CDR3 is CASSLLGRGYEQYF. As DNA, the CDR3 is TGTGCCAGCAGCCTACTTGGGCGAGGGTACGAGCAGTACTTC.